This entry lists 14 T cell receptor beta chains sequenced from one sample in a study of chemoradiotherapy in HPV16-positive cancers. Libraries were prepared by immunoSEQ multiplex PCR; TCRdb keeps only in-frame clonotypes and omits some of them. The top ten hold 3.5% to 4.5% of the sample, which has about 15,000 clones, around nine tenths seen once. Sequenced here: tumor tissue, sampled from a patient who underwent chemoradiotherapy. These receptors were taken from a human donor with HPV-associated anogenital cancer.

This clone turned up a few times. This chain's CDR3 is CASSTRTGGYEQYF. The DNA of the CDR3 is TGTGCCAGCAGCACCCGGACAGGGGGCTACGAGCAGTACTTC. The chain has TRBV11-2 and TRBJ2-7; TRBD1 matches at 10 bases. Trimming at V came to 5 bases and at J to 3 bases, leaving 4 bases not matched to a gene. This CDR3 contains 14 residues. Germline CDR1 reads SGHAT; CDR2 reads FQNNGV.

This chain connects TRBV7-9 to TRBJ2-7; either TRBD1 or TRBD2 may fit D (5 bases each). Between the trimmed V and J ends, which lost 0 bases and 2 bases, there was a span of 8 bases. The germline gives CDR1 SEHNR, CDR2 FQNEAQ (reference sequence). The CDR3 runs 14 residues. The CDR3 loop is CASSLARGAYEQYF. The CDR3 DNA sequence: TGTGCCAGCAGCTTAGCCAGAGGGGCCTACGAGCAGTACTTC.

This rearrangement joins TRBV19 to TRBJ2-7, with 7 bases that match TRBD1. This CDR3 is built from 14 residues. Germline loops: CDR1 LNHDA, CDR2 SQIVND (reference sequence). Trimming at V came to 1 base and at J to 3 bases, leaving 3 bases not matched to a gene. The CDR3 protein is CASSIGDRVYEQYF. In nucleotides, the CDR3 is TGTGCCAGTAGTATAGGGGACAGAGTCTACGAGCAGTACTTC.

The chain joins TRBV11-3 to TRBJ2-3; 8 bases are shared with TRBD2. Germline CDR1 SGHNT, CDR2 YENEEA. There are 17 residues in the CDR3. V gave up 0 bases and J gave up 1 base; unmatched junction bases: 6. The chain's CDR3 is CASSLDGSLAGTDTQYF. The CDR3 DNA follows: TGTGCCAGCAGCTTAGATGGGTCACTAGCGGGCACAGATACGCAGTATTTT.

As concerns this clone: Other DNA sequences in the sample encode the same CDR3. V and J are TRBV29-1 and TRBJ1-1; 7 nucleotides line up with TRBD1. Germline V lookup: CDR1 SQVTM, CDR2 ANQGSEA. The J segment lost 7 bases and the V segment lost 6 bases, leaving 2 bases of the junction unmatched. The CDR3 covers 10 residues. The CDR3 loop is CSVWTGEAFF. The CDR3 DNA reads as TGCAGCGTATGGACAGGTGAAGCTTTCTTT.

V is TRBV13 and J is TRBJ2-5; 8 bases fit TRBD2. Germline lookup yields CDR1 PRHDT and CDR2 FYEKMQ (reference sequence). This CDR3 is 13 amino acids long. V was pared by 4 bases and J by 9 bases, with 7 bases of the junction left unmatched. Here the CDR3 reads CASSSGTRGPQYF. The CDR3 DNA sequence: TGTGCCAGCAGCTCGGGGACTAGAGGGCCCCAGTACTTC. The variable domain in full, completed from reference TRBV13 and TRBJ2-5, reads AAGVIQSPRHLIKEKRETATLKCYPIPRHDTVYWYQQGPGQDPQFLISFYEKMQSDKGSIPDRFSAQQFSDYHSELNMSSLELGDSALYFCASSSGTRGPQYFGPGTRLLVL.

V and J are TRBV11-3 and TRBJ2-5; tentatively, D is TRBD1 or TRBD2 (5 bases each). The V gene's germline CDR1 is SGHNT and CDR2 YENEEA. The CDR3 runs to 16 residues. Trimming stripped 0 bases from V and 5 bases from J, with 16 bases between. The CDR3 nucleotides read TGTGCCAGCAGCTTAGAAGGTGGGGGTCTCGGGGAGACCCAGTACTTC. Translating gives CASSLEGGGLGETQYF.

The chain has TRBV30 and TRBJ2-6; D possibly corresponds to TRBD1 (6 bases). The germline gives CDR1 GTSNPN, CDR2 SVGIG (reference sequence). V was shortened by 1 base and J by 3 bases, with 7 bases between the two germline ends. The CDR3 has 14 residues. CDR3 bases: TGTGCCTGGAGTGAGGGGGTTGGGGCCAACGTCCTGACTTTC. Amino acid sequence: CAWSEGVGANVLTF. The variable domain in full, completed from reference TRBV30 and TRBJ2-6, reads SQTIHQWPATLVQPVGSPLSLECTVEGTSNPNLYWYRQAAGRGLQLLFYSVGIGQISSEVPQNLSASRPQDRQFILSSKKLLLSDSGFYLCAWSEGVGANVLTFGAGSRLTVL.

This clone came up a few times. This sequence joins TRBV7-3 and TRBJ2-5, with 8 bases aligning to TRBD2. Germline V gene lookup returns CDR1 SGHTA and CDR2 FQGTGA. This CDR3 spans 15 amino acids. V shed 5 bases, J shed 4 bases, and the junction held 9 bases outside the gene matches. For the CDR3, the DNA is TGTGCCAGCAGCGGCCGGGAGGGCCATGGAGAGACCCAGTACTTC. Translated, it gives CASSGREGHGETQYF.

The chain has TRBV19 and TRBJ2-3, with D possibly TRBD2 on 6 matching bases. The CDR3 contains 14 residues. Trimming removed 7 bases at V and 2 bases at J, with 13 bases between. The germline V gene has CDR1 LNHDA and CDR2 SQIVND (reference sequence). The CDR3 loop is CASNMGRDTDTQYF. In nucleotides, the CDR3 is TGTGCCAGTAACATGGGGCGGGACACAGATACGCAGTATTTT.

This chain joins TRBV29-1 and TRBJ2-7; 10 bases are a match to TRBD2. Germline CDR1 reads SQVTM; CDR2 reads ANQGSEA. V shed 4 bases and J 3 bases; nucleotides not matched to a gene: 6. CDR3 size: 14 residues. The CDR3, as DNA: TGCAGCGTTGTATCAGGACTAGCGGACTACGAGCAGTACTTC. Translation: CSVVSGLADYEQYF.

CDR3 region: CASSQEGTGTVPGDTQYF. The DNA of the CDR3 is TGCGCCAGCAGCCAAGAGGGGACCGGGACAGTACCCGGAGATACGCAGTATTTT. The chain couples TRBV4-3 to TRBJ2-3, with 7 nucleotides matching TRBD1. CDR1 LGHNA and CDR2 YSLEER come from the germline V gene. Unmatched junction bases numbered 14, after V lost 0 bases and J lost 5 bases. The CDR3 has 18 residues.

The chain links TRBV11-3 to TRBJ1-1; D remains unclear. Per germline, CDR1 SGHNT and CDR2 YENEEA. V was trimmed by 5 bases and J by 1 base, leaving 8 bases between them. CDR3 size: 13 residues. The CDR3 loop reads CASSVGGNTEAFF. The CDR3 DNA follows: TGTGCCAGCAGCGTCGGAGGGAACACTGAAGCTTTCTTT.

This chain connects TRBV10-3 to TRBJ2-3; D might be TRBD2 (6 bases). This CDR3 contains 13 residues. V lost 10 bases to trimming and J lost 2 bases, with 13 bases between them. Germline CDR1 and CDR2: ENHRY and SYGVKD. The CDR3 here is CATVAASTDTQYF. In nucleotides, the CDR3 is TGTGCCACAGTAGCGGCCTCCACAGATACGCAGTATTTT.